This T cell receptor (beta chain) was identified in a study of blood T cell repertoires in COVID-19. Across the whole study: PBMCs, B-cell-depleted T cells, or T cells were the source of the cDNA or gDNA that made up the material.

Trimming removed 5 bases at V and 0 bases at J, with 11 bases between. CDR1 PRHDT and CDR2 FYEKMQ come from the germline V gene (reference sequence). The CDR3 is 16 amino acids. In the authors' methods: From reference gene primer amplification, estimates of nucleated cell counts were derived. Using immunoSEQ multiplex PCR, the repertoire was profiled, and TCRdb retains in-frame clones only, with some absent. Clonal size and the V and J genes are those of that table, whereas D and trimming came from the DNA. The sample gives fewer than 200,000 clones, under 85% of which show up once; around 2.7% is in the top ten.

The TCR originated in a man between 65 and 85 years old with acute or convalescent COVID-19. The sample consisted of peripheral blood. This rearrangement joins TRBV13 to TRBJ2-6; weak D call: TRBD2 (5 bases). CDR3 protein: CASSTRRGSGANVLTF. The CDR3 nucleotides read TGTGCCAGCAGCACTAGACGGGGCTCTGGGGCCAACGTCCTGACTTTC.